Listed below are T cell receptor beta chains from one sample, sequenced in a study of technical replicates of blood from four donors. The table came from immunoSEQ multiplex PCR; TCRdb's copy has only in-frame clones and leaves some out. This sample carries tens of thousands of clones, over 90% of them seen once, and the ten largest clones take more than 0.2%. The sequenced sample was T cells isolated from PBMCs. These receptors were collected from a human donor in good health. CDR3s include the opening cysteine and the closing phenylalanine or tryptophan. A D gene is named only where the DNA matches it firmly. Clone size is given for some rows only: seen once, a few or many times, or a class if the clone is expanded.

CSVGYRGGTGELFF	TGCAGCGTTGGATACAGGGGAGGCACCGGGGAGCTGTTTTTT	TRBV29-1	TRBJ2-2	.	14	.
CASSLGQGGQETQYF	TGTGCCAGCAGCTTGGGACAGGGGGGGCAAGAGACCCAGTACTTC	TRBV5-5	TRBJ2-5	.	15	TRBD1
CASSPTGVNSPLHF	TGTGCCAGCAGTCCGACAGGGGTGAATTCACCCCTCCACTTT	TRBV27	TRBJ1-6	.	14	TRBD1
CASSRSRGYTEAFF	TGTGCCAGCAGCCGTTCCAGGGGTTACACTGAAGCTTTCTTT	TRBV14	TRBJ1-1	.	14	.
CASSPRPLTSGSFVYEQYF	TGTGCCAGCAGCCCCCGCCCCCTAACTAGCGGGAGTTTCGTATACGAGCAGTACTTC	TRBV7-6	TRBJ2-7	.	19	TRBD2
CASSLGGSNQPQHF	TGTGCCAGCAGCTTAGGCGGTTCCAATCAGCCCCAGCATTTT	TRBV11-3	TRBJ1-5	.	14	.
CASSYRAQANTEAFF	TGCGCCAGCAGCTACAGGGCCCAGGCGAACACTGAAGCTTTCTTT	TRBV5-1	TRBJ1-1	.	15	.
CATFLGGPGEQETQYF	TGTGCCACCTTCTTGGGTGGCCCAGGTGAACAAGAGACCCAGTACTTC	TRBV18	TRBJ2-5	.	16	.
CSVDQDPGQGPDGYTF	TGCAGCGTTGATCAGGACCCGGGACAGGGGCCGGATGGCTACACCTTC	TRBV29-1	TRBJ1-2	.	16	TRBD1
CASSVVTYEQYF	TGTGCCAGCAGCGTAGTAACCTACGAGCAGTACTTC	TRBV9	TRBJ2-7	.	12	.
CASRPLSPTSGSSYNEQFF	TGTGCCAGCAGACCCTTATCCCCGACTAGCGGGAGCTCCTACAATGAGCAGTTCTTC	TRBV27	TRBJ2-1	once	19	TRBD2
CASRGAAGANEQFF	TGTGCCAGCAGGGGGGCGGCAGGGGCCAATGAGCAGTTCTTC	TRBV25-1	TRBJ2-1	.	14	.
CASSSFLLAGELTYEQYF	TGTGCCAGCAGCTCGTTTCTCCTAGCGGGAGAACTGACCTACGAGCAGTACTTC	TRBV11-2	TRBJ2-7	.	18	TRBD2
CASSRFLWGAYNEQFF	TGCGCCAGCAGCCGGTTCCTGTGGGGAGCTTACAATGAGCAGTTCTTC	TRBV4-1	TRBJ2-1	.	16	.
CASSTGQYNQPQHF	TGTGCCAGTAGTACAGGACAGTACAATCAGCCCCAGCATTTT	TRBV19	TRBJ1-5	.	14	.
CASRRTGASVGQYF	TGTGCCAGCAGACGGACAGGGGCCTCGGTAGGGCAGTACTTC	TRBV6-5	TRBJ2-7	.	14	TRBD1
CASSFQIEGYNEQFF	TGTGCCAGCAGCTTCCAGATTGAGGGATACAATGAGCAGTTCTTC	TRBV7-9	TRBJ2-1	.	15	.
CASKRDSNQPQHF	TGTGCCAGCAAACGGGATAGCAATCAGCCCCAGCATTTT	TRBV2	TRBJ1-5	few	13	.
CASSQQGLGANVLTF	TGTGCCAGCAGCCAACAGGGCCTAGGGGCCAACGTCCTGACTTTC	TRBV14	TRBJ2-6	.	15	.
CASSERAGSPETQYF	TGTGCCAGCAGTGAACGAGCAGGGTCTCCAGAGACCCAGTACTTC	TRBV6-1	TRBJ2-5	.	15	.
CASSPLNEQFF	TGTGCCAGCTCACCCCTCAATGAGCAGTTCTTC	TRBV18	TRBJ2-1	.	11	.
CASSQVNLGLPNTGELFF	TGCGCCAGCAGCCAAGTTAATTTGGGACTCCCGAACACCGGGGAGCTGTTTTTT	TRBV4-1	TRBJ2-2	once	18	.
CASRTLDRQRGYTF	TGTGCCAGCAGAACCTTGGACAGGCAAAGGGGCTACACCTTC	TRBV27	TRBJ1-2	.	14	TRBD1
CASSLSLPEEGENQPQHF	TGTGCCAGCAGCTTGTCCCTTCCCGAAGAGGGGGAGAATCAGCCCCAGCATTTT	TRBV7-6	TRBJ1-5	.	18	.
CAISEREGIGRFGNQPQHF	TGTGCCATCAGTGAGAGGGAGGGGATCGGACGGTTCGGCAATCAGCCCCAGCATTTT	TRBV10-3	TRBJ1-5	.	19	.
CASSQDPLEGGGIYGYTF	TGCGCCAGCAGCCAAGACCCCCTCGAGGGAGGGGGAATTTATGGCTACACCTTC	TRBV4-1	TRBJ1-2	.	18	.
CASSIGGSEAFF	TGTGCCAGTAGTATAGGCGGGTCGGAGGCTTTCTTT	TRBV19	TRBJ1-1	.	12	.
CASGLLRAFF	TGTGCTAGTGGTTTACTCCGGGCTTTCTTT	TRBV12-5	TRBJ1-1	.	10	.
CASSLDLGQGAGETQYF	TGTGCCAGCAGCTTAGATCTCGGCCAGGGGGCCGGAGAGACCCAGTACTTC	TRBV11-2	TRBJ2-5	.	17	TRBD1
CASSHRATSEAYEQYF	TGCGCCAGCAGCCACCGCGCGACTAGCGAGGCCTACGAGCAGTACTTC	TRBV4-1	TRBJ2-7	.	16	TRBD2
CASSWSTPLDLIAASSYNEQFF	TGTGCCAGCAGCTGGTCAACCCCCCTCGACTTAATAGCGGCTTCCTCCTACAATGAGCAGTTCTTC	TRBV13	TRBJ2-1	.	22	.
CASSTQEGYEQYF	TGTGCCAGTTCGACACAGGAGGGCTACGAGCAGTACTTC	TRBV27	TRBJ2-7	few	13	.
CAWRWTRDSPLHF	TGTGCCTGGAGATGGACGAGGGATTCACCCCTCCACTTT	TRBV30	TRBJ1-6	.	13	.
CSVASGSGEQYF	TGCAGCGTTGCTAGCGGGAGCGGAGAGCAGTACTTC	TRBV29-1	TRBJ2-7	.	12	TRBD2
CASSYSGLTDTQYF	TGTGCCAGCAGTTACTCGGGACTCACAGATACGCAGTATTTT	TRBV6-6	TRBJ2-3	.	14	.
CASRLPQAGGSFF	TGTGCCAGCAGACTCCCCCAGGCAGGCGGGTCTTTCTTT	TRBV28	TRBJ1-1	.	13	.
CASSYGTDHQPQHF	TGCGCCAGCAGCTACGGGACAGATCATCAGCCCCAGCATTTT	TRBV5-1	TRBJ1-5	.	14	TRBD1
CASGIPSGSGGYTF	TGTGCTAGTGGTATACCTTCGGGGTCAGGTGGCTACACCTTC	TRBV12-5	TRBJ1-2	.	14	.
CASSFGDFTYNSPLHF	TGTGCCAGCAGTTTCGGGGACTTCACCTATAATTCACCCCTCCACTTT	TRBV27	TRBJ1-6	.	16	.
CASSPRTGINTEAFF	TGCGCCAGCAGCCCACGGACAGGGATTAACACTGAAGCTTTCTTT	TRBV4-1	TRBJ1-1	.	15	TRBD1
CASSLATGAFF	TGTGCCAGCAGCTTGGCCACAGGGGCTTTCTTT	TRBV5-6	TRBJ1-1	.	11	.
CSVGQGTYEQYF	TGCAGCGTGGGGCAGGGTACCTACGAGCAGTACTTC	TRBV29-1	TRBJ2-7	.	12	.
CASSRYLAGGQYNEQFF	TGTGCCAGCAGCCGGTACCTAGCGGGGGGGCAATACAATGAGCAGTTCTTC	TRBV11-2	TRBJ2-1	.	17	TRBD2
CASSLSEEGEQFF	TGTGCCAGCAGCTTATCGGAGGAAGGTGAGCAGTTCTTC	TRBV7-7	TRBJ2-1	.	13	.
CASSDQLRDYKYNEQFF	TGTGCCAGCAGCGATCAGTTACGGGACTACAAGTACAATGAGCAGTTCTTC	TRBV9	TRBJ2-1	once	17	TRBD2
CASSPGGGRAIDTQYF	TGTGCCAGCAGCCCCGGAGGCGGGAGGGCCATAGATACGCAGTATTTT	TRBV5-4	TRBJ2-3	.	16	TRBD2
CAWSGGQSYYEQYF	TGTGCCTGGAGTGGGGGACAGTCATACTACGAGCAGTACTTC	TRBV30	TRBJ2-7	.	14	TRBD1
CASSDNRGDYEQYF	TGTGCCAGCAGTGATAACAGGGGGGATTACGAGCAGTACTTC	TRBV2	TRBJ2-7	.	14	TRBD1
CASSDTFTDTQYF	TGTGCCAGTAGCGACACCTTCACAGATACGCAGTATTTT	TRBV19	TRBJ2-3	.	13	.
CAWSSPSWTGRDGYTF	TGTGCCTGGTCCTCCCCCTCTTGGACAGGCCGAGATGGCTACACCTTC	TRBV30	TRBJ1-2	.	16	TRBD1
CASSLAAGVSDQPQHF	TGTGCCAGCAGCTTGGCGGCAGGGGTTTCGGATCAGCCCCAGCATTTT	TRBV5-8	TRBJ1-5	.	16	.
CATSRGEGGTEAFF	TGTGCCACCAGCAGGGGGGAAGGAGGGACTGAAGCTTTCTTT	TRBV15	TRBJ1-1	once	14	.
CASSLQGGGSTEAFF	TGCGCCAGCAGCTTACAGGGTGGGGGATCCACTGAAGCTTTCTTT	TRBV5-1	TRBJ1-1	.	15	.